This is a list of T cell receptor beta chains from one sample in a study of shared T cell receptors in the human thymus. Measured with immunoSEQ multiplex PCR; TCRdb has only the in-frame clones, and not every one. Seen here are 500,000 to 550,000 clones, about 84% observed once, and the top ten hold 0.01% to 0.015%. These same records also appear under a second study, on human thymus T cells.

The sequencing input was thymocytes. These receptors were taken from a boy younger than two with a congenital heart defect. CDR3s include the opening cysteine and the closing phenylalanine or tryptophan. D genes are given only for firm matches. Not all rows give a size; the values are once, few, many and, for expanded clones, a class.

j_call: TRBJ2-3
d_call: TRBD2
v_call: TRBV7-9
clone_size: .
cdr3_aa: CASSLAGLAGSVGTQYF
cdr3_nt: TGTGCCAGCAGCTTAGCAGGGCTAGCGGGTTCGGTCGGTACGCAGTATTTT

j_call: TRBJ2-7
d_call: .
v_call: TRBV6-1
clone_size: .
cdr3_aa: CAITDLSYEQYF
cdr3_nt: TGTGCCATTACAGACCTCTCCTACGAGCAGTACTTC

j_call: TRBJ1-2
d_call: .
v_call: TRBV7-9
clone_size: .
cdr3_aa: CATSTGIPPYGYTF
cdr3_nt: TGTGCCACCTCAACAGGGATCCCTCCTTATGGCTACACCTTC

j_call: TRBJ1-5
d_call: .
v_call: TRBV19
clone_size: .
cdr3_aa: CASSIYRDSNQPQHF
cdr3_nt: TGTGCCAGTAGCATATACAGGGATAGCAATCAGCCCCAGCATTTT

j_call: TRBJ1-4
d_call: TRBD1
v_call: TRBV6-6
clone_size: .
cdr3_aa: CASSYPRRGNEKLFF
cdr3_nt: TGTGCCAGCAGTTACCCTCGCAGGGGGAATGAAAAACTGTTTTTT

j_call: TRBJ1-2
d_call: TRBD1
v_call: TRBV30
clone_size: .
cdr3_aa: CAWSVGYRDRVRGYTF
cdr3_nt: TGTGCCTGGAGTGTCGGCTACCGGGACAGGGTAAGAGGCTACACCTTC

j_call: TRBJ2-7
d_call: .
v_call: TRBV4-3
clone_size: .
cdr3_aa: CASSQNTGTRTYEQYF
cdr3_nt: TGCGCCAGCAGCCAAAATACCGGGACTCGAACCTACGAGCAGTACTTC

j_call: TRBJ2-3
d_call: .
v_call: TRBV27
clone_size: .
cdr3_aa: CASSFSGEGTDTQYF
cdr3_nt: TGTGCCAGCAGTTTTTCGGGGGAGGGCACAGATACGCAGTATTTT

j_call: TRBJ2-7
d_call: TRBD1
v_call: TRBV6-5
clone_size: .
cdr3_aa: CASSWDRAHEQYF
cdr3_nt: TGTGCCAGCAGTTGGGACAGGGCCCACGAGCAGTACTTC

j_call: TRBJ1-2
d_call: .
v_call: TRBV25-1
clone_size: .
cdr3_aa: CASTGGANYGYTF
cdr3_nt: TGTGCCAGCACAGGCGGGGCAAACTATGGCTACACCTTC

j_call: TRBJ1-2
d_call: TRBD1
v_call: TRBV7-2
clone_size: .
cdr3_aa: CASLRDRATYGYTF
cdr3_nt: TGTGCCAGCCTCCGGGACAGGGCAACCTATGGCTACACCTTC

j_call: TRBJ1-4
d_call: TRBD1
v_call: TRBV19
clone_size: .
cdr3_aa: CASSIAPYQRQGEKLFF
cdr3_nt: TGTGCCAGTAGTATAGCTCCCTACCAACGACAGGGAGAAAAACTGTTTTTT

j_call: TRBJ2-3
d_call: .
v_call: TRBV29-1
clone_size: few
cdr3_aa: CSLGSEPQYF
cdr3_nt: TGCAGCCTTGGTAGCGAACCGCAGTATTTT

j_call: TRBJ2-1
d_call: TRBD2
v_call: TRBV5-6
clone_size: .
cdr3_aa: CASSLAGLADEQFF
cdr3_nt: TGTGCCAGCAGCTTGGCCGGACTAGCGGATGAGCAGTTCTTC

j_call: TRBJ1-2
d_call: TRBD1
v_call: TRBV2
clone_size: .
cdr3_aa: CARDRGGYTF
cdr3_nt: TGTGCCAGGGACAGGGGCGGCTACACCTTC

j_call: TRBJ1-4
d_call: .
v_call: TRBV2
clone_size: .
cdr3_aa: CASSDTGNEKLFF
cdr3_nt: TGTGCCAGCAGTGACACAGGAAATGAAAAACTGTTTTTT

j_call: TRBJ2-3
d_call: TRBD2
v_call: TRBV6-1
clone_size: .
cdr3_aa: CASSELAGAVDTQYF
cdr3_nt: TGTGCCAGCAGTGAATTAGCGGGAGCTGTCGATACGCAGTATTTT

j_call: TRBJ1-3
d_call: .
v_call: TRBV1
clone_size: .
cdr3_aa: CTSSRYRQGDSGNTIYF
cdr3_nt: TGCACCAGCAGCCGCTACAGACAGGGGGACTCTGGAAACACCATATATTTT

j_call: TRBJ1-5
d_call: .
v_call: TRBV4-1
clone_size: .
cdr3_aa: CASSQRGQSNQPQHF
cdr3_nt: TGCGCCAGCAGCCAAAGAGGGCAAAGCAATCAGCCCCAGCATTTT

j_call: TRBJ1-1
d_call: TRBD1
v_call: TRBV9
clone_size: .
cdr3_aa: CASSLTDRGPNTEAFF
cdr3_nt: TGTGCCAGCAGCCTGACGGACAGGGGACCGAACACTGAAGCTTTCTTT

j_call: TRBJ1-2
d_call: TRBD1
v_call: TRBV7-6
clone_size: .
cdr3_aa: CASSLAPSRQGGDGYTF
cdr3_nt: TGTGCCAGCAGCTTAGCGCCTTCGCGACAGGGGGGGGATGGCTACACCTTC

j_call: TRBJ2-5
d_call: TRBD1
v_call: TRBV5-4
clone_size: .
cdr3_aa: CASTPTGQGETQYF
cdr3_nt: TGTGCCAGCACCCCGACAGGGCAGGGAGAGACCCAGTACTTC

j_call: TRBJ1-3
d_call: TRBD1
v_call: TRBV14
clone_size: .
cdr3_aa: CASSQGQGKSGNTIYF
cdr3_nt: TGTGCCAGCAGCCAAGGACAGGGCAAATCTGGAAACACCATATATTTT

j_call: TRBJ2-1
d_call: .
v_call: TRBV14
clone_size: .
cdr3_aa: CASSQLRREGLGLSNEQFF
cdr3_nt: TGTGCCAGCAGCCAATTGCGGCGGGAAGGCCTGGGATTATCCAATGAGCAGTTCTTC

j_call: TRBJ2-3
d_call: TRBD2
v_call: TRBV6-4
clone_size: .
cdr3_aa: CASSDSQREESDTQYF
cdr3_nt: TGTGCCAGCAGTGACTCCCAGCGGGAGGAGTCAGATACGCAGTATTTT

j_call: TRBJ2-1
d_call: TRBD2
v_call: TRBV4-2
clone_size: .
cdr3_aa: CASSQGGSFRNEQFF
cdr3_nt: TGTGCCAGCAGCCAAGGCGGGAGTTTTCGAAATGAGCAGTTCTTC

j_call: TRBJ2-3
d_call: TRBD2
v_call: TRBV7-2
clone_size: .
cdr3_aa: CASSPGLADTDTQYF
cdr3_nt: TGTGCCAGCAGCCCGGGACTAGCGGACACAGATACGCAGTATTTT

j_call: TRBJ1-2
d_call: .
v_call: TRBV5-1
clone_size: .
cdr3_aa: CASSFLTGWNYGYTF
cdr3_nt: TGCGCCAGCAGCTTTCTGACCGGGTGGAACTATGGCTACACCTTC

j_call: TRBJ2-2
d_call: TRBD1
v_call: TRBV27
clone_size: .
cdr3_aa: CASSAHRGRGTGELFF
cdr3_nt: TGTGCCAGCAGTGCTCACAGGGGGCGCGGAACCGGGGAGCTGTTTTTT

j_call: TRBJ2-7
d_call: .
v_call: TRBV9
clone_size: once
cdr3_aa: CASSVGSGGSYEQYF
cdr3_nt: TGTGCCAGCAGCGTAGGGTCCGGGGGATCCTACGAGCAGTACTTC

j_call: TRBJ2-5
d_call: TRBD2
v_call: TRBV7-9
clone_size: .
cdr3_aa: CASSPIAGDPRETQYF
cdr3_nt: TGTGCCAGCAGCCCAATAGCGGGAGACCCCCGGGAGACCCAGTACTTC

j_call: TRBJ2-5
d_call: TRBD2
v_call: TRBV4-2
clone_size: .
cdr3_aa: CASSQEVAGVLKTQYF
cdr3_nt: TGTGCCAGCAGCCAAGAGGTAGCGGGAGTTTTAAAGACCCAGTACTTC

j_call: TRBJ1-2
d_call: .
v_call: TRBV6-1
clone_size: .
cdr3_aa: CASSERGGAGYTF
cdr3_nt: TGTGCCAGCAGTGAACGAGGGGGGGCTGGCTACACCTTC

j_call: TRBJ1-1
d_call: .
v_call: TRBV28
clone_size: .
cdr3_aa: CASSSPTAEAFF
cdr3_nt: TGTGCCAGCAGTTCTCCGACAGCTGAAGCTTTCTTT

j_call: TRBJ2-2
d_call: .
v_call: TRBV14
clone_size: .
cdr3_aa: CASSQLIAVGSGELFF
cdr3_nt: TGTGCCAGCAGCCAGTTAATAGCGGTTGGCTCCGGGGAGCTGTTTTTT

j_call: TRBJ2-7
d_call: TRBD1
v_call: TRBV7-9
clone_size: once
cdr3_aa: CASSPRTGAYEQYF
cdr3_nt: TGTGCCAGCAGCCCACGGACAGGGGCCTACGAGCAGTACTTC

j_call: TRBJ1-5
d_call: .
v_call: TRBV4-1
clone_size: .
cdr3_aa: CASSKASVGKFNGSNQPQHF
cdr3_nt: TGCGCCAGCAGCAAGGCAAGCGTAGGAAAGTTTAACGGTAGCAATCAGCCCCAGCATTTT

j_call: TRBJ2-7
d_call: TRBD1
v_call: TRBV18
clone_size: .
cdr3_aa: CASSRPWDRYYSGHYEQYF
cdr3_nt: TGTGCCAGCTCACGCCCCTGGGACAGATACTATTCCGGGCACTACGAGCAGTACTTC

j_call: TRBJ2-1
d_call: .
v_call: TRBV12-5
clone_size: .
cdr3_aa: CASGLGRGPYNEQFF
cdr3_nt: TGTGCTAGTGGTTTGGGCAGGGGTCCCTACAATGAGCAGTTCTTC

j_call: TRBJ2-4
d_call: .
v_call: TRBV27
clone_size: .
cdr3_aa: CASSSLDRHKNIQYF
cdr3_nt: TGTGCCAGCAGTTCATTAGACAGGCACAAAAACATTCAGTACTTC

j_call: TRBJ1-3
d_call: .
v_call: TRBV2
clone_size: .
cdr3_aa: CASSEGGPGNTIYF
cdr3_nt: TGTGCCAGCAGTGAGGGAGGGCCTGGAAACACCATATATTTT

j_call: TRBJ1-2
d_call: TRBD1
v_call: TRBV12-5
clone_size: .
cdr3_aa: CASGLSTGQEARYGYTF
cdr3_nt: TGTGCTAGTGGTTTGTCAACAGGACAGGAGGCTCGTTATGGCTACACCTTC

j_call: TRBJ2-7
d_call: .
v_call: TRBV6-6
clone_size: .
cdr3_aa: CASSKTGGSYEQYF
cdr3_nt: TGTGCCAGCAGTAAAACCGGGGGTTCCTACGAGCAGTACTTC